The sample holds many counts of the clone carrying this T cell receptor (beta chain). Antigen: not known. This sample is part of a study of CD8 T cells in ankylosing spondylitis. General observations from the study: Several highly homologous variants made up a TCR beta motif, and this motif appeared characteristic of ankylosing spondylitis blood. Previous work reported some of these motif variants in the synovial fluid and blood of reactive arthritis. The authors reported significant enrichment of disease-linked clones in matched ankylosing spondylitis synovial fluid.

Quantitative 5'-RACE with molecular barcodes produced the TCR beta libraries. MiXCR was run by TCRdb on the 5' RACE reads, yielding one entry per CDR3 protein. The data contain around 490,000 distinct CDR3 sequences, 5.3% of them seen just once; the ten biggest clones take up roughly 3.2%. The germline V gene encodes CDR1 SGHTA and CDR2 FQGNSA. V lost 5 bases, J lost 9 bases, and 16 bases lay in between. The CDR3 consists of 13 residues. Material for sequencing was blood, either unsorted or a sorted T cell fraction (not recorded which). The chain uses TRBV7-2 and TRBJ1-2; D is uncertain. The TCR originated in a male donor with ankylosing spondylitis. CDR3 amino acids: CASSPRFLGRYTF. The CDR3 DNA is TGTGCCAGCAGCCCCCGGTTCTTAGGGCGCTACACCTTC.